A single sample is the source of the 6 T cell receptor beta chains below, sequenced in a study of response to subunit inactivated influenza vaccine. TCRdb re-derived calls from the RT-PCR reads in MiXCR, one entry per CDR3 protein. The sample has 750,000 to 850,000 distinct CDR3 sequences, approximately 17% seen once. Sequencing was performed on PBMCs from blood, taken roughly 5 days after vaccination. The receptors shown here come from a man aged 50-59 years who received an inactivated influenza vaccine.

The chain has TRBV6-1 and TRBJ1-2; TRBD1 matches at 11 bases. Germline CDR1 reads MNHNS; CDR2 reads SASEGT. With V trimmed by 6 bases and J by 4 bases, 7 bases remained unmatched. The CDR3 loop spans 15 amino acids. As DNA, the CDR3 is TGTGCCAGCAGAAGGACAGGGGGCGCATTCTATGGCTACACCTTC. This codes for CASRRTGGAFYGYTF.

The chain uses TRBV15 and TRBJ2-5; 13 bases agree with TRBD2. Germline lookup yields CDR1 LNHNV and CDR2 YYDKDF (reference sequence). Germline trimming cut 0 bases from V and 5 bases from J; bases unmatched to any gene: 6. CDR3 length equals 17 residues. This CDR3 is CATSRELAGGRSETQYF. CDR3 coding DNA: TGTGCCACCAGCAGAGAACTAGCGGGGGGGCGTTCGGAGACCCAGTACTTC.

The chain links TRBV29-1 to TRBJ2-7, with a possible D match to TRBD2 (6 bases). Germline V CDR1 and CDR2: SQVTM, ANQGSEA. The CDR3 loop spans 13 amino acids. Trimming cost V 4 bases and J 0 bases, with 10 bases left between them. CDR3 loop: CSVARDSSYEQYF. For the CDR3, the DNA is TGCAGCGTTGCTCGGGACTCCTCCTACGAGCAGTACTTC.

Ten or more counts support this clonotype. The V gene is TRBV29-1, the J gene TRBJ2-7; the D gene is possibly TRBD1 (6 bases). Germline V lookup: CDR1 SQVTM, CDR2 ANQGSEA. With 8 bases removed from V and 3 bases from J, the gap between germline ends came to 14 bases. This CDR3 has 12 amino acids. The CDR3 DNA sequence: TGCAGCTTCCGCTACAGGGACTACGAGCAGTACTTC. It encodes CSFRYRDYEQYF.

CDR3 protein: CASSLGPLLAFF. CDR3 DNA: TGTGCCAGCAGCTTAGGTCCGTTGTTGGCTTTCTTT. This sequence joins TRBV7-2 and TRBJ1-1; D remains ambiguous. Germline V gene data show CDR1 as SGHTA and CDR2 as FQGNSA. CDR3 length: 12 amino acids. Trimming took off 1 base at V and 11 bases at J, with 11 bases between the two ends.

This clonotype was counted between two and nine times. V gene TRBV28 combines with J gene TRBJ1-5, with 7 bases matching TRBD1. V was pared by 5 bases and J by 11 bases, with 12 bases of the junction left unmatched. Germline loops: CDR1 MDHEN, CDR2 SYDVKM. The CDR3 has 14 residues. The CDR3 region is CASSRAGGAEAQHF. CDR3 bases: TGTGCCAGCAGTCGGGCAGGGGGTGCGGAAGCCCAGCATTTT.